The 29 T cell receptor beta chains in this list originate from one sample, sequenced in a study of blood T cell repertoires in COVID-19. Produced via immunoSEQ multiplex PCR; TCRdb's table is partial and in-frame only. The sample carries some 100,000 clones, 82% recorded once. Sequenced sample: peripheral blood. The receptors come from a man aged 50 to 60 with active or convalescent COVID-19.

The chain employs TRBV5-6 and TRBJ2-3; the D gene is possibly TRBD2 (6 bases). Germline V gene lookup returns CDR1 SGHDT and CDR2 YYEEEE. The CDR3 extends over 16 amino acids. V shed 0 bases and J shed 3 bases, with 14 bases lying between them. The CDR3 is CASSLGRSGLTDTQYF. CDR3 in DNA: TGTGCCAGCAGCTTGGGTCGCAGCGGGTTGACAGATACGCAGTATTTT.

This chain links TRBV5-1 with TRBJ1-1; no clear D. This CDR3 spans 16 amino acids. Trimming left V 3 bases short and J 4 bases short, with 19 bases between. Germline-derived CDR1 and CDR2 are SGHRS and YFSETQ. The CDR3 DNA reads as TGCGCCAGCAGCTCGTACAACTTTGGGCTTACCACTGAAGCTTTCTTT. Translation gives CASSSYNFGLTTEAFF.

V and J are TRBV4-3 and TRBJ2-5; 7 nucleotides line up with TRBD2. The CDR3 is 16 amino acids. From germline, CDR1 is LGHNA and CDR2 YSLEER. V was clipped by 2 bases and J by 1 base; unmatched bases: 7. The CDR3 sequence: CASSQRLAWGQETQYF. In DNA form, the CDR3 reads TGCGCCAGCAGCCAAAGACTAGCTTGGGGCCAAGAGACCCAGTACTTC.

This rearrangement joins TRBV5-1 to TRBJ2-5; 7 bases fit TRBD1. CDR1 and CDR2 (germline): SGHRS, YFSETQ. The CDR3 extends over 14 amino acids. With 4 bases clipped from V and 3 bases from J, the junction kept 6 bases outside the gene matches. Here the CDR3 DNA reads TGCGCCAGCAGCCCAGGGACAGAAGAAGAGACCCAGTACTTC. It codes for CASSPGTEEETQYF.

Remarks on this clone: Other DNA sequences of this sample code for an identical CDR3. This chain joins TRBV11-2 and TRBJ2-5, with a possible D match to TRBD1 (7 bases). V was clipped by 1 base and J by 4 bases, with 10 bases between them. Germline V gene sequence: CDR1 SGHAT, CDR2 FQNNGV. This CDR3 contains 14 residues. The CDR3 bases are TGTGCCAGCAGCTTAGGACAGGGAGGAGAGACCCAGTACTTC. It encodes CASSLGQGGETQYF. Drawing the rest from reference TRBV11-2 and TRBJ2-5, the complete variable domain is EAGVAQSPRYKIIEKRQSVAFWCNPISGHATLYWYQQILGQGPKLLIQFQNNGVVDDSQLPKDRFSAERLKGVDSTLKIQPAKLEDSAVYLCASSLGQGGETQYFGPGTRLLVL.

This chain links TRBV21-1 with TRBJ2-3; TRBD2, the table's D call, was not compared with the DNA. TRBV21-1 constitutes a pseudogene. The CDR3 extends over 15 amino acids. Here the CDR3 reads CASSTRTSGVDTQYF. The CDR3 DNA sequence: TGTGCCAGCAGCACGAGGACTAGCGGAGTGGATACGCAGTATTTT.

The chain couples TRBV5-6 to TRBJ2-3, with D possibly being TRBD1 (5 bases). V lost 0 bases to trimming and J lost 1 base, with 9 bases between them. This CDR3 is 15 amino acids long. The germline CDR1 and CDR2 sequences are SGHDT and YYEEEE. CDR3 residues: CASSLAVTGTDTQYF. CDR3 in DNA: TGTGCCAGCAGCTTGGCCGTGACAGGCACAGATACGCAGTATTTT.

The chain joins TRBV9 to TRBJ2-5; D may be TRBD1 (5 bases). Trimming shortened V by 0 bases and J by 6 bases, and 12 bases separated the two germline ends. CDR3 length equals 14 residues. Germline CDR1 SGDLS, CDR2 YYNGEE. CDR3 residues: CASSVGAGQQTQYF. In DNA, the CDR3 is TGTGCCAGCAGCGTAGGGGCAGGGCAGCAGACCCAGTACTTC.

The J gene is TRBJ2-7, the V gene TRBV9; the D gene is possibly TRBD2 (5 bases). This CDR3 contains 14 residues. CDR1 is SGDLS, CDR2 YYNGEE, per germline. V was shortened by 1 base and J by 3 bases, with 11 bases between the two germline ends. For the CDR3, the DNA is TGTGCCAGCAGCGTATCTCCGGGGAGCTACGAGCAGTACTTC. It codes for CASSVSPGSYEQYF.

The chain links TRBV30 to TRBJ2-5, with 7 positions matching TRBD1. The germline gives CDR1 GTSNPN, CDR2 SVGIG (reference sequence). The CDR3 runs to 12 residues. V shed 5 bases, J shed 4 bases, and the junction held 4 bases outside the gene matches. CDR3 in amino acids: CAWDRAGETQYF. The DNA for the CDR3 is TGTGCCTGGGACAGGGCTGGAGAGACCCAGTACTTC.

The J gene is TRBJ2-3, the V gene TRBV7-9; a weak D match, TRBD1 (6 bases). V lost 4 bases, J lost 6 bases, and 11 bases lay in between. The CDR3 is 13 amino acids. Germline-derived CDR1 and CDR2 are SEHNR and FQNEAQ (reference sequence). The chain's CDR3 is CASSYYRVDTQYF. CDR3 in DNA: TGTGCCAGCAGCTATTACAGGGTTGATACGCAGTATTTT. Based on the CDR3 plus reference TRBV7-9 and TRBJ2-3, the full variable domain is DTGVSQNPRHKITKRGQNVTFRCDPISEHNRLYWYRQTLGQGPEFLTYFQNEAQLEKSRLLSDRFSAERPKGSFSTLEIQRTEQGDSAMYLCASSYYRVDTQYFGPGTRLTVL.

This clone was observed once. This chain joins TRBV5-4 and TRBJ2-1, with D tentatively TRBD1 (6 bases). Trimming pared 4 bases from V and 4 bases from J, leaving 15 bases between. The CDR3 has 15 residues. CDR1 and CDR2 (germline): SGHNT, YYREEE (reference sequence). The CDR3 nucleotides read TGTGCCAGCAGCCCCACAGGGTTGGAGTACAATGAGCAGTTCTTC. As protein: CASSPTGLEYNEQFF.

The chain joins TRBV3-1 (or the pseudogene TRBV3-2) to TRBJ1-6; 9 bases line up with TRBD1. Germline assignment: CDR1 LGHDT and CDR2 YNNKEL (reference sequence). CDR3 size: 14 residues. Trimming took 6 bases from V and 7 from J; bases not matched to a gene: 4. The CDR3 region is CASSPGTGNSPLHF. The CDR3, as DNA: TGTGCCAGCAGTCCCGGGACAGGGAATTCACCCCTCCACTTT.

The J gene is TRBJ2-7, the V gene TRBV23-1; 10 positions match TRBD1. TRBV23-1 is filed as an ORF, its function uncertain. The CDR3 sequence is 17 residues long. With V trimmed by 1 base and J by 0 bases, 6 bases remained unmatched. The CDR3 DNA is TGCGCCAGCAGTCAATTCCCGGGACAGGGGACCTCCTACGAGCAGTACTTC. This translates into CASSQFPGQGTSYEQYF.

This clone was observed a handful of times. The chain has TRBV11-2 and TRBJ1-5; possible D gene TRBD1, 6 bases. This CDR3 contains 17 residues. The germline CDR1 and CDR2 sequences are SGHAT and FQNNGV. The ends were cut back, 4 bases at V and 5 bases at J, with 21 bases in the middle. The CDR3 spells CASSSTTGSRGDQPQHF. In nucleotides, the CDR3 is TGTGCCAGCAGCTCCACTACAGGGTCACGGGGGGATCAGCCCCAGCATTTT.

This sequence joins TRBV24-1 and TRBJ1-2, with 9 bases that match TRBD1. V dropped 2 bases and J dropped 6; count of bases not matched to a gene: 3. In germline, CDR1 is KGHDR, CDR2 SFDVKD. The CDR3 extends over 14 amino acids. The CDR3: CATSDWDRVDGYTF. In DNA form, the CDR3 reads TGTGCCACCAGTGATTGGGACAGGGTCGATGGCTACACCTTC.

This rearrangement joins TRBV11-2 to TRBJ2-1; maybe TRBD2 (5 bases). V lost 0 bases and J 4 bases, leaving 7 bases between the germline ends. The CDR3 is 14 residues long. Per germline, CDR1 SGHAT and CDR2 FQNNGV. In nucleotides, the CDR3 is TGTGCCAGCAGCTTAGATCGGGGATACAATGAGCAGTTCTTC. Its protein product is CASSLDRGYNEQFF.

The gene calls are TRBV2 and TRBJ2-5, with 9 bases lining up with TRBD2. Looked up from germline, CDR1 is SNHLY and CDR2 is FYNNEI. This CDR3 has 15 residues. After removal of 4 bases from V and 6 bases from J, the junction contained 9 bases not matched to a gene. The CDR3 region is CASSAGSGGRKTQYF. The CDR3 DNA reads TGTGCCAGCAGTGCGGGTAGCGGGGGTCGTAAGACCCAGTACTTC.

V usage is TRBV5-5 and J usage is TRBJ1-2, with unresolved D. Trimming stripped 0 bases from V and 0 bases from J, with 6 bases between. CDR1 is SGHKS, CDR2 YYEKEE, per germline (reference sequence). CDR3 size: 14 residues. The CDR3 nucleotides are TGTGCCAGCAGCTTGGGACAAGCTAACTATGGCTACACCTTC. Amino acids: CASSLGQANYGYTF.

This sequence joins TRBV18 and TRBJ2-5, with D possibly matching TRBD1 (5 bases). The CDR3 runs to 14 residues. V lost 3 bases, J lost 2 bases, and 10 bases lay in between. Germline V gene lookup returns CDR1 KGHSH and CDR2 LQKENI. For the CDR3, the DNA is TGTGCCAGCTCACCGGGGCAGTCTCAAGAGACCCAGTACTTC. Translated: CASSPGQSQETQYF.

The chain links TRBV30 to TRBJ1-2; 8 bases are a match to TRBD1. The CDR3 length is 13 residues. V shed 6 bases, J shed 5 bases, and the junction held 8 bases outside the gene matches. The germline CDR1 and CDR2 sequences are GTSNPN and SVGIG (reference sequence). In DNA, the CDR3 is TGTGCCTGTAATCGGGACAGGCCGTATGGCTACACCTTC. Protein sequence: CACNRDRPYGYTF.

For the CDR3, the DNA is TGTGCCATCAGTGAGGGACAGGGAGAGACCCAGTACTTC. Protein product: CAISEGQGETQYF. This sequence joins TRBV10-3 and TRBJ2-5; 8 bases are a match to TRBD1. The junction had 0 bases not matched to a gene; V was cut back by 2 bases and J by 4 bases. Germline-derived CDR1 and CDR2 are ENHRY and SYGVKD. The CDR3 has 13 residues.

This clone has a handful of counts. The chain uses TRBV20-1 and TRBJ2-1; 11 bases line up with TRBD1. The CDR3 is 14 amino acids. V lost 3 bases to trimming and J lost 6 bases; unmatched junction nucleotides: 4. The germline CDR1 and CDR2 sequences are DFQATT and SNEGSKA (reference sequence). CDR3 sequence: CSASRDRGGNEQFF. CDR3 in DNA: TGCAGTGCTAGTAGGGACAGGGGGGGCAATGAGCAGTTCTTC.

The chain has TRBV10-1 and TRBJ1-2; 7 nucleotides match TRBD1. There are 13 residues in the CDR3. V shed 3 bases and J 6 bases; nucleotides not matched to a gene: 4. Germline lookup yields CDR1 WNHNN and CDR2 SYGVQD (reference sequence). The CDR3 reads CASSDRGEDGYTF. DNA for the CDR3: TGCGCCAGCAGTGACAGGGGGGAAGATGGCTACACCTTC.

The table lists this clone with a few counts. The genes are TRBV28 and TRBJ1-2; the match to TRBD1 covers 9 bases. This CDR3 is built from 14 residues. V shed 5 bases, J shed 2 bases, and the junction held 3 bases outside the gene matches. The germline CDR1 and CDR2 sequences are MDHEN and SYDVKM. The CDR3 protein is CASSRGQGNYGYTF. CDR3 bases: TGTGCCAGCAGTCGGGGACAGGGAAACTATGGCTACACCTTC.

Regarding this clone: A much larger clone lies a single base off, so this may be a read error. The chain combines TRBV10-2 with TRBJ1-4, with a possible D match to TRBD1 (5 bases). V was trimmed by 0 bases and J by 3 bases, leaving 8 bases between them. Germline V gene lookup returns CDR1 WSHSY and CDR2 SAAADI. The CDR3 is made up of 15 amino acids. The CDR3 DNA follows: TGCGCCAGCAGTGAGTCGACAGAGTCTAATGAAAAACTGTTTTTT. This sequence encodes CASSESTESNEKLFF.

The chain uses TRBV3-1 (or the pseudogene TRBV3-2) and TRBJ1-1; no clear D. The CDR3 is 11 residues long. The germline V and J ends were trimmed by 6 bases and 5 bases, with 7 bases remaining between them. Germline loops: CDR1 LGHDT, CDR2 YNNKEL (reference sequence). The DNA of the CDR3 is TGTGCCAGCAGTTTCCAGACTGAAGCTTTCTTT. It yields the protein CASSFQTEAFF.

This chain links TRBV7-9 with TRBJ2-1; D perhaps matches TRBD1 (7 bases). Germline V gene lookup returns CDR1 SEHNR and CDR2 FQNEAQ (reference sequence). The CDR3 is 15 amino acids. The V end lost 5 bases, the J end lost 0 bases, and 11 bases lay between the germline ends. CDR3 sequence (DNA): TGTGCCAGCAGCACTCAGGGGGGCTCCTACAATGAGCAGTTCTTC. Protein sequence: CASSTQGGSYNEQFF.

The rearrangement joins TRBV7-6 to TRBJ1-6; a weak D match, TRBD1 (5 bases). V was cut by 4 bases and J by 7 bases, with 11 bases left in between. Germline values: CDR1 SGHVS, CDR2 FNYEAQ. The CDR3 runs 14 residues. The CDR3 sequence is CASSSGGDNSPLHF. The CDR3 region has the DNA TGTGCCAGCAGCTCCGGGGGTGACAATTCACCCCTCCACTTT.